This T cell receptor beta chain was captured by sequencing in a study of identical twins. Regarding this clonotype: Its antigen is still unknown.

MiXCR, run by TCRdb on the 5' RACE reads, gives a single entry per CDR3 protein. Of about 530,000 distinct CDR3 sequences in the sample, under 25% are singletons; the top ten hold roughly 0.5%. Study observations and caveats: Excess sharing between twins was weaker in beta out-of-frame sequences.

This CDR3 comprises 13 residues. Germline values: CDR1 MNHEY, CDR2 SMNVEV (reference sequence). V trimming: 9 bases; J trimming: 4 bases; junction bases outside the gene matches: 6. These data also featured in a second study, about yellow fever vaccine responses in identical twins.

The sequenced material came from CD4+ T cells sorted from blood. V usage is TRBV27 and J usage is TRBJ2-7; 10 bases are shared with TRBD1. The receptor's source is a woman under 30 in good health. Written as DNA, the CDR3 is TGTGCCAGTAAAAGGGACAGGGGTTACGAGCAGTACTTC. Protein: CASKRDRGYEQYF.